This T cell receptor (beta chain) is from a study of cytomegalovirus exposure and HLA in healthy donors. Study-wide context: The roughly 120 million unique TCR beta sequences, from 150 million to 200 million T cells, were found by an earlier analysis.

Study conclusions and caveats: Among TCR beta chains, those listed as cytomegalovirus-associated numbered around 160. Productive status was seen about 87% or about 30% of the time for most TCR beta V segments in an earlier analysis. Reports state that TCR beta sequences accurately predicted most subjects' HLA-A and HLA-B alleles.

As for this clone: Its cognate antigen is unknown.

The germline gives CDR1 SGDLS, CDR2 YYNGEE. The CDR3 consists of 14 residues. The ends were cut back, 3 bases at V and 2 bases at J, with 12 bases in the middle. The PCR had 60 Vbeta and 13 Jbeta primers. TCRdb keeps only in-frame clones here, not all; method: immunoSEQ multiplex PCR. This sample yields about 140,000 clones, of which around 80% are seen a single time; under 6% belongs to the top ten. The sequence came from a man aged 35 to 55 in good health and CMV-seronegative. Sequencing was carried out using PBMCs. The chain joins TRBV9 to TRBJ2-7, with D possibly being TRBD1 (5 bases). The CDR3 sequence is CASSADREPYEQYF. DNA of the CDR3: TGTGCCAGCAGCGCCGACAGAGAACCCTACGAGCAGTACTTC.